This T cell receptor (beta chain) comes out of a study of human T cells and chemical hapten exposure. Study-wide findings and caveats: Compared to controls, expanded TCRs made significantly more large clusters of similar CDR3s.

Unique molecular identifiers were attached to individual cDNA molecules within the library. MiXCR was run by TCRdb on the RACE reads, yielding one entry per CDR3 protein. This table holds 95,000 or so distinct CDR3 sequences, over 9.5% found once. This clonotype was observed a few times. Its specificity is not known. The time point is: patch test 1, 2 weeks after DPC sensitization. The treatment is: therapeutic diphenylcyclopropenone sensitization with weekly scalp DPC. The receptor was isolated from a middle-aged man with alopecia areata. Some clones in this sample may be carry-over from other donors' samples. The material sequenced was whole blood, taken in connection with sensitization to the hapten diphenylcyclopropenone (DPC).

The CDR3 DNA reads as TGTGCCAGCAGCTTAAGGGAGAGCGGGAGGATACGGCACCTCAATGAGCAGTTCTTC. Translation: CASSLRESGRIRHLNEQFF. This chain joins TRBV7-2 and TRBJ2-1, with 9 bases identical to TRBD2. Germline V gene lookup returns CDR1 SGHTA and CDR2 FQGNSA. The CDR3 has 19 amino acids. J lost 6 bases, V lost 2 bases, and 17 bases had no gene match.